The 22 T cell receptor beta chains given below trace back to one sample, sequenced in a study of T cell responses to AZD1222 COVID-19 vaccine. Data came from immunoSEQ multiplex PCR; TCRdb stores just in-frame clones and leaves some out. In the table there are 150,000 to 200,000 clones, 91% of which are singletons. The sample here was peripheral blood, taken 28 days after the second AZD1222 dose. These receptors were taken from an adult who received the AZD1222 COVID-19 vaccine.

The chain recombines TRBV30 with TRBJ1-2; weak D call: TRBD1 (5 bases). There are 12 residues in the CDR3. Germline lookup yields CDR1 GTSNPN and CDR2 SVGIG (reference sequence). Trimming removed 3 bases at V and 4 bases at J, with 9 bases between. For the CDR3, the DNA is TGTGCCTGGAGCCGGGACGTCTATGGCTACACCTTC. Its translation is CAWSRDVYGYTF.

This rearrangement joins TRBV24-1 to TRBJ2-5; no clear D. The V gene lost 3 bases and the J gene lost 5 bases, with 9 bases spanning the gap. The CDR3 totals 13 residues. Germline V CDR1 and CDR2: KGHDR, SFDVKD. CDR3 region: CATSDLAPETQYF. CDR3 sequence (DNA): TGTGCCACCAGTGATCTGGCCCCGGAGACCCAGTACTTC.

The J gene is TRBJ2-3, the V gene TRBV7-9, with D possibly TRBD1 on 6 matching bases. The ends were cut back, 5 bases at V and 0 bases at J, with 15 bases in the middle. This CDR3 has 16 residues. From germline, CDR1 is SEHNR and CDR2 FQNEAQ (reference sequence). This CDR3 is CASSRPGQSSTDTQYF. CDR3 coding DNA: TGTGCCAGCAGCCGGCCAGGACAGTCTAGCACAGATACGCAGTATTTT.

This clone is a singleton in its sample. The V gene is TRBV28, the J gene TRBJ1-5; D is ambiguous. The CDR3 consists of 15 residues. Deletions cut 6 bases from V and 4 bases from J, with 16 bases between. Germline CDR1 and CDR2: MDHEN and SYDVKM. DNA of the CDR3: TGTGCCAGCAGCCCCCCCGGGTCCAAAAATCAGCCCCAGCATTTT. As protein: CASSPPGSKNQPQHF.

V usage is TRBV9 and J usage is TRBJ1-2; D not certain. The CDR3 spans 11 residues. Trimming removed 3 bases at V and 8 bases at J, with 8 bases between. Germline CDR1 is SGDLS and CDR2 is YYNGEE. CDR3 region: CASSGVKGYTF. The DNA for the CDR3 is TGTGCCAGCAGCGGGGTGAAGGGCTACACCTTC.

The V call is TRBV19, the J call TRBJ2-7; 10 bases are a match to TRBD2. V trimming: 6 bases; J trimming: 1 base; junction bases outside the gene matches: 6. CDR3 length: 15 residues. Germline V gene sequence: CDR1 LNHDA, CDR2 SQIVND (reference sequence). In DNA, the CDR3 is TGTGCCAGTAGCCCCCTAGCGGGAGTGTCCTACGAGCAGTACTTC. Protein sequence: CASSPLAGVSYEQYF.

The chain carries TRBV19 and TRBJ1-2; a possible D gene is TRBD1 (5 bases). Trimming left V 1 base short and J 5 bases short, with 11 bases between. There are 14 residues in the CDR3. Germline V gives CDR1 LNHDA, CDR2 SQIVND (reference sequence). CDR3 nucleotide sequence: TGTGCCAGTAGTATAGGGACGGGGCCATATGGCTACACCTTC. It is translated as CASSIGTGPYGYTF.

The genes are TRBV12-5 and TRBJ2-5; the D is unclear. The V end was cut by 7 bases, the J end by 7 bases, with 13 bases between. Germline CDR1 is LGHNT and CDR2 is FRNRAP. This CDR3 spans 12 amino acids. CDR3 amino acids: CASEAPWGTQYF. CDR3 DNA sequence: TGTGCTAGTGAGGCCCCATGGGGGACCCAGTACTTC. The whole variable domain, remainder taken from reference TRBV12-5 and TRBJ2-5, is DARVTQTPRHKVTEMGQEVTMRCQPILGHNTVFWYRQTMMQGLELLAYFRNRAPLDDSGMPKDRFSAEMPDATLATLKIQPSEPRDSAVYFCASEAPWGTQYFGPGTRLLVL.

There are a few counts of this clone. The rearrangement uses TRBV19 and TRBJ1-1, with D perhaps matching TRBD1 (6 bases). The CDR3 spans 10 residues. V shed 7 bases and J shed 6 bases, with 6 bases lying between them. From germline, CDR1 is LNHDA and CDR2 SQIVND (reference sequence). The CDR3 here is CASKGAEAFF. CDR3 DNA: TGTGCCAGTAAGGGGGCTGAAGCTTTCTTT.

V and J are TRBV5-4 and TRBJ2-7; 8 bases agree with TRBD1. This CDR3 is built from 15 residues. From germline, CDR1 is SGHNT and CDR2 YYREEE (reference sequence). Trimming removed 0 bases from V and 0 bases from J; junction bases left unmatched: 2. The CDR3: CASSLETGDSYEQYF. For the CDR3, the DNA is TGTGCCAGCAGCTTGGAGACAGGGGACTCCTACGAGCAGTACTTC.

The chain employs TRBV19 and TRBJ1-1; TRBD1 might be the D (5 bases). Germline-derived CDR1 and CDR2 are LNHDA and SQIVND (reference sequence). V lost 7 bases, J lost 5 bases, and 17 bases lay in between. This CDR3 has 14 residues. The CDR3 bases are TGTGCCAGTAAGCAGCCGGGACCGGGGACTGAAGCTTTCTTT. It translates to CASKQPGPGTEAFF.

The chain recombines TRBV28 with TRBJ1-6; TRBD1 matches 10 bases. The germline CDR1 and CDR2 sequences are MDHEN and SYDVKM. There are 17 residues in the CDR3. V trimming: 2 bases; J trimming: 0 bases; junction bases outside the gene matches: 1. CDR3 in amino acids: CASSLGTGVSYNSPLHF. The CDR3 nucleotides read TGTGCCAGCAGTTTAGGGACAGGGGTCTCCTATAATTCACCCCTCCACTTT. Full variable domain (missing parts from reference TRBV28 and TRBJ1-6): DVKVTQSSRYLVKRTGEKVFLECVQDMDHENMFWYRQDPGLGLRLIYFSYDVKMKEKGDIPEGYSVSREKKERFSLILESASTNQTSMYLCASSLGTGVSYNSPLHFGNGTRLTVT.

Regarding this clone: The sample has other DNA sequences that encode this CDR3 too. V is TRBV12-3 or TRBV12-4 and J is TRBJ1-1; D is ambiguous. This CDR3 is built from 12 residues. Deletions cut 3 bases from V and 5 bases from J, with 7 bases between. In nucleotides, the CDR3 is TGTGCCAGCAGTTTGGTTGGGACTGAAGCTTTCTTT. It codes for CASSLVGTEAFF.

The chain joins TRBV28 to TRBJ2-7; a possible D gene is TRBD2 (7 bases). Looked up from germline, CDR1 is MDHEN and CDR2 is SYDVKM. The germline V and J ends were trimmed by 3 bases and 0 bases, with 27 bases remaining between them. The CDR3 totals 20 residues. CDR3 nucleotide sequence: TGTGCCAGCAGTTTTCCCCCGGCTGGGGGGGCCGACTTCGTCTCCTACGAGCAGTACTTC. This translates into CASSFPPAGGADFVSYEQYF.

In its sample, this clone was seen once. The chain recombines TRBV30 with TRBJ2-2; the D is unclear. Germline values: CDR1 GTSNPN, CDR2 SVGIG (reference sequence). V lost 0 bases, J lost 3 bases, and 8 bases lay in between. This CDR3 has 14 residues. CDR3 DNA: TGTGCCTGGAGTGTCCGCACAGACACCGGGGAGCTGTTTTTT. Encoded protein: CAWSVRTDTGELFF.

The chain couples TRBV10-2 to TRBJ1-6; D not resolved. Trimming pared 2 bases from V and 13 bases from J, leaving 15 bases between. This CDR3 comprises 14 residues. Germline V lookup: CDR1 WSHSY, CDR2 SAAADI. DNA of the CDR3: TGCGCCAGCAGTGAGATCCCAACCGAGTTGCCCCTCCACTTT. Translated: CASSEIPTELPLHF.

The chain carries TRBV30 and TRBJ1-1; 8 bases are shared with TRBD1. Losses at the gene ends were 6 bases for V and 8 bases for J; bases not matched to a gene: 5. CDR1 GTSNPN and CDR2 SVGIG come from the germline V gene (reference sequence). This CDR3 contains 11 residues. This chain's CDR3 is CACGQGLEAFF. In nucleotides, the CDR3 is TGTGCCTGCGGACAGGGTTTGGAAGCTTTCTTT.

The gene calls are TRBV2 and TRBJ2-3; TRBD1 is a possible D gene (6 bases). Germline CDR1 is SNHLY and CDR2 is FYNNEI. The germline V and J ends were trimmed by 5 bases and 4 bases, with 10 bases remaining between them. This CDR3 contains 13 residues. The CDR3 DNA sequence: TGTGCCAGCAGTTCCCAGGGGCCAGATACGCAGTATTTT. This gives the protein CASSSQGPDTQYF.

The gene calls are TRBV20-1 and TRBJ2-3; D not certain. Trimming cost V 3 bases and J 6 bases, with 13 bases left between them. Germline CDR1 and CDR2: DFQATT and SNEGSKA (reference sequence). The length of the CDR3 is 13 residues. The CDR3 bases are TGCAGTGCTAGTACCCCCCCGTCGGATACGCAGTATTTT. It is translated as CSASTPPSDTQYF.

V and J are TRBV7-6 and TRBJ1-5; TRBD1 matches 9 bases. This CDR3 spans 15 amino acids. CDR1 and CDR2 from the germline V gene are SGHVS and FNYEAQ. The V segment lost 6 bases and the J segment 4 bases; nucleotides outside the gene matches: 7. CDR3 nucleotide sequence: TGTGCCAGCAGTTCCGGGACAGGGATGAATCAGCCCCAGCATTTT. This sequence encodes CASSSGTGMNQPQHF. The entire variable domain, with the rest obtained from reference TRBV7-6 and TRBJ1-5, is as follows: GAGVSQSPRYKVTKRGQDVALRCDPISGHVSLYWYRQALGQGPEFLTYFNYEAQQDKSGLPNDRFSAERPEGSISTLTIQRTEQRDSAMYRCASSSGTGMNQPQHFGDGTRLSIL.

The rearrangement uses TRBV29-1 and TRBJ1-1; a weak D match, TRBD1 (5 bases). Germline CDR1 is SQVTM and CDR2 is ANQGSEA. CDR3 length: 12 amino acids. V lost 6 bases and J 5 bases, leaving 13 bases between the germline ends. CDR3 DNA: TGCAGCGTCGACAGTCGTTCGACTGAAGCTTTCTTT. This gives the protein CSVDSRSTEAFF.

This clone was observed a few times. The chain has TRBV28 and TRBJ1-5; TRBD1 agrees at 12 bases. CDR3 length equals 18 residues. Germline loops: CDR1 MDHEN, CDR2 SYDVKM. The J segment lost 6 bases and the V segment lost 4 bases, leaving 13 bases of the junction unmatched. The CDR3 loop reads CASSSGTGGGPGAQPQHF. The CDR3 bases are TGTGCCAGCAGTTCCGGGACAGGGGGCGGTCCGGGGGCTCAGCCCCAGCATTTT.